This entry features one T cell receptor (beta chain) sequence. Its antigen is not known. This entry is derived from a study of T cells after yellow fever vaccination. TCRdb re-called the 5' RACE reads through MiXCR, storing one row per CDR3 protein. The data contain 500,000 to 650,000 distinct CDR3 sequences, over 9% of them singletons. The germline V gene encodes CDR1 SEHNR and CDR2 FQNEAQ (reference sequence). J was trimmed by 3 bases and V by 4 bases; bases with no gene match: 3. CDR3 length: 15 residues. Notes on the study in general: The secondary response showed a weaker magnitude and a faster peak, day 5 versus 15.

The genes are TRBV7-9 and TRBJ2-7; 13 bases line up with TRBD2. The starting material was PBMCs, obtained on the day of the yellow fever booster vaccination. The TCR sequence derives from a man between 25 and 39 years old who received the YFV17D yellow fever vaccine. The CDR3 sequence: CASSSTSGRNYEQYF. The DNA for the CDR3 is TGTGCCAGCAGCTCGACTAGCGGGAGGAACTACGAGCAGTACTTC.